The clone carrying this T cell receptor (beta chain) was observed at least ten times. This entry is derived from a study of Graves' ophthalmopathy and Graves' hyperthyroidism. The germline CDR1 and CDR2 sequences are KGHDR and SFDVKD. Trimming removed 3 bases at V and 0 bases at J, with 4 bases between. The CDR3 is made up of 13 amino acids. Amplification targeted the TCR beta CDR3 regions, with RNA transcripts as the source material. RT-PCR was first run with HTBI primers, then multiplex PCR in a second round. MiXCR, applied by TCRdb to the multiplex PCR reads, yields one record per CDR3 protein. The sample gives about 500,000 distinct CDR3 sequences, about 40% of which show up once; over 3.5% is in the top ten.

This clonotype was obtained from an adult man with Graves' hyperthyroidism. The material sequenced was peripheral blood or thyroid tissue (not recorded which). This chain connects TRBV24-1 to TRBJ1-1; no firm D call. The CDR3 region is CATSDLLNTEAFF. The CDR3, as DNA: TGTGCCACCAGTGATCTGCTGAACACTGAAGCTTTCTTT.